One sample yielded the 8 T cell receptor beta chains listed below, sequenced in a study of T cell clones after liver transplantation. Repertoires were generated with immunoSEQ multiplex PCR, while TCRdb's copy carries only in-frame clones and drops some. Here the sample spans under 55,000 clones, 86% being singletons. The sample in question was CD8+ T cells from blood, obtained 12 months after liver transplant. These TCRs come from a human patient who received a liver transplant. Some T cells may be transferred from the graft donor.

Notes on this clone: Other DNA sequences in this sample translate to the same CDR3. The CDR3 DNA reads as TGTGCCAGCAGTTTGGTTGGTGGACAAGAGACCCAGTACTTC. Translation gives CASSLVGGQETQYF. The rearrangement uses TRBV27 and TRBJ2-5; D not certain. Germline V lookup: CDR1 MNHEY, CDR2 SMNVEV (reference sequence). This CDR3 contains 14 residues. The ends were cut back, 3 bases at V and 2 bases at J, with 10 bases in the middle.

This chain joins TRBV6-5 and TRBJ1-4; weak D call: TRBD1 (5 bases). This CDR3 region has 16 residues. V was shortened by 1 base and J by 5 bases, with 14 bases between the two germline ends. CDR1 is MNHEY and CDR2 is SVGAGI in the germline V gene. The CDR3 loop reads CASSYLRDGPNEKLFF. The CDR3 DNA reads as TGTGCCAGCAGTTACTTAAGGGACGGCCCCAATGAAAAACTGTTTTTT.

This sequence joins TRBV7-3 and TRBJ2-5, with D tentatively TRBD2 (6 bases). The V gene lost 2 bases and the J gene lost 2 bases, with 9 bases spanning the gap. The CDR3 covers 14 residues. Germline loops: CDR1 SGHTA, CDR2 FQGTGA. This chain's CDR3 is CASSLHGGQETQYF. The DNA for the CDR3 is TGTGCCAGCAGCTTACACGGGGGACAAGAGACCCAGTACTTC.

The V gene is TRBV5-4, the J gene TRBJ2-1, with TRBD2 matching 10 bases. The CDR3 is 20 amino acids. CDR1 SGHNT and CDR2 YYREEE come from the germline V gene (reference sequence). V dropped 3 bases and J dropped 1; count of bases not matched to a gene: 16. CDR3 DNA sequence: TGTGCCAGCAGCTCCTACGGAGGGCTAGCGGGAGTCCCGTCCTACAATGAGCAGTTCTTC. Translated, it gives CASSSYGGLAGVPSYNEQFF.

The chain recombines TRBV19 with TRBJ2-7, with 9 bases fitting TRBD2. The V gene's germline CDR1 is LNHDA and CDR2 SQIVND (reference sequence). V was pared by 11 bases and J by 2 bases, with 19 bases of the junction left unmatched. The length of the CDR3 is 17 residues. The CDR3, as DNA: TGTGCCGGGAGCTTCGCTAGCGGGATAGTCGGGCCCTACGAGCAGTACTTC. This codes for CAGSFASGIVGPYEQYF.

The chain combines TRBV11-1 with TRBJ2-7; 8 bases match TRBD2. The V gene's germline CDR1 is SGHAT and CDR2 FQDESV (reference sequence). V was pared by 5 bases and J by 0 bases, with 9 bases of the junction left unmatched. CDR3 length: 16 amino acids. CDR3 sequence (DNA): TGTGCCAGCAGCCACCCCGGGGGGGACGTCTCCTACGAGCAGTACTTC. It translates to CASSHPGGDVSYEQYF.

The chain has TRBV2 and TRBJ1-5; D not resolved. This CDR3 has 14 amino acids. Per germline, CDR1 SNHLY and CDR2 FYNNEI. Trimming took off 3 bases at V and 3 bases at J, with 9 bases between the two ends. The CDR3 loop reads CASSDRAFNQPQHF. Written as DNA, the CDR3 is TGTGCCAGCAGTGATAGGGCCTTCAATCAGCCCCAGCATTTT.

The rearrangement joins TRBV5-5 to TRBJ2-7, with TRBD1 identical over 9 bases. CDR3 length equals 14 residues. CDR1 and CDR2 (germline): SGHKS, YYEKEE (reference sequence). J gave up 5 bases and V 3 bases, and 6 bases lay outside the gene matches. CDR3 sequence: CASSYGTGIDEQYF. The CDR3 nucleotides read TGTGCCAGCAGCTACGGGACAGGGATCGACGAGCAGTACTTC.